Each of the 16 T cell receptor beta chains below was sequenced from the same sample in a study of shared clonotypes between healthy human individuals. Sequencing was performed with immunoSEQ multiplex PCR; in TCRdb, only in-frame clones are kept and a portion is missing. The sample has approximately 1,500,000 clones, 98% seen once. Input material: naive CD4+ T cells sorted from blood. Subset in this sample: CD45RA+ positively selected. The receptors were sampled from a man younger than 40 in good health.

The chain couples TRBV18 to TRBJ2-1, with 7 bases identical to TRBD2. The CDR3 extends over 15 amino acids. V was pared by 0 bases and J by 8 bases, with 7 bases of the junction left unmatched. The V gene's germline CDR1 is KGHSH and CDR2 LQKENI. The CDR3 DNA is TGTGCCAGCTCACCACCGTCTGCGGGAGTCTATGAGCAGTTCTTC. Translated: CASSPPSAGVYEQFF. Full variable domain (rest looked up from reference TRBV18 and TRBJ2-1): NAGVMQNPRHLVRRRGQEARLRCSPMKGHSHVYWYRQLPEEGLKFMVYLQKENIIDESGMPKERFSAEFPKEGPSILRIQQVVRGDSAAYFCASSPPSAGVYEQFFGPGTRLTVL.

About this clone itself: The sample carries other DNA sequences with the same CDR3. The chain is built from TRBV20-1 and TRBJ1-3; D uncertain. Germline V lookup: CDR1 DFQATT, CDR2 SNEGSKA (reference sequence). The CDR3 runs to 11 residues. Trimming pared 3 bases from V and 5 bases from J, leaving 5 bases between. The CDR3 loop reads CSARDRNTIYF. The DNA of the CDR3 is TGCAGTGCTAGGGATCGAAACACCATATATTTT.

In regard to this clone: Other nucleotide sequences in the sample specify the same CDR3. This chain links TRBV7-2 with TRBJ2-7; D is unresolved. CDR1 SGHTA and CDR2 FQGNSA come from the germline V gene. The CDR3 loop spans 14 amino acids. V lost 2 bases and J lost 0, with 8 bases in between. The CDR3 DNA reads as TGTGCCAGCAGCTTAAGGCGGAACTCCTACGAGCAGTACTTC. It encodes CASSLRRNSYEQYF.

V gene TRBV28 combines with J gene TRBJ2-5, with D possibly TRBD2 on 6 matching bases. Germline-derived CDR1 and CDR2 are MDHEN and SYDVKM. Trimming cost V 2 bases and J 3 bases, with 13 bases left between them. The CDR3 sequence is 15 residues long. The chain's CDR3 is CASSLILGGKETQYF. In nucleotides, the CDR3 is TGTGCCAGCAGTTTAATTTTGGGGGGAAAAGAGACCCAGTACTTC.

CDR3 coding DNA: TGTGCCAGCAGCGACCGGGACCTGTTAGGGCAGTACTTC. Protein: CASSDRDLLGQYF. The V call is TRBV9, the J call TRBJ2-7; D may match TRBD1 or TRBD2 (5 bases each). This CDR3 is 13 amino acids long. V was trimmed by 3 bases and J by 9 bases, leaving 16 bases between them. Germline CDR1 SGDLS, CDR2 YYNGEE.

This rearrangement joins TRBV5-4 to TRBJ2-5; 12 positions agree with TRBD2. CDR1 and CDR2 (germline): SGHNT, YYREEE (reference sequence). V lost 4 bases to trimming and J lost 5 bases; unmatched junction nucleotides: 6. This CDR3 is built from 15 residues. The CDR3 loop is CASSRLAGVVETQYF. The DNA of the CDR3 is TGTGCCAGCAGCAGACTAGCGGGAGTAGTGGAGACCCAGTACTTC.

The CDR3 bases are TGTGCCAGCGTACCACAGGGGGCCTACGAGCAGTACTTC. Translating gives CASVPQGAYEQYF. The V gene is TRBV6-5, the J gene TRBJ2-7, with TRBD1 matching over 8 bases. Trimming removed 8 bases from V and 2 bases from J; junction bases left unmatched: 5. Germline V gives CDR1 MNHEY, CDR2 SVGAGI. The CDR3 has 13 amino acids.

The genes are TRBV5-4 and TRBJ2-1; TRBD2 matches 7 bases. The junction had 14 bases not matched to a gene; V was cut back by 5 bases and J by 9 bases. Per the germline V gene, CDR1 is SGHNT and CDR2 is YYREEE (reference sequence). CDR3 length: 15 residues. The CDR3 here is CASRSGGGDTGEQFF. As DNA, the CDR3 is TGTGCCAGCAGGTCGGGGGGAGGGGATACGGGTGAGCAGTTCTTC.

This clone was seen only once. The chain carries TRBV7-2 and TRBJ1-3, with 7 nucleotides matching TRBD1. Per germline, CDR1 SGHTA and CDR2 FQGNSA. The CDR3 is 17 residues long. V dropped 1 base and J dropped 2; count of bases not matched to a gene: 8. CDR3 in DNA: TGTGCCAGCAGCTTAGTTTTCGCGACAGGGACTGGAAACACCATATATTTT. Residues: CASSLVFATGTGNTIYF.

The chain joins TRBV14 to TRBJ1-1, with 7 bases that match TRBD1. Germline CDR1 and CDR2: SGHDN and FVKESK. Trimming removed 5 bases from V and 1 base from J; junction bases left unmatched: 7. CDR3 length equals 15 residues. Here the CDR3 DNA reads TGTGCCAGCAGCTTAAGGACAGGTTGGAACACTGAAGCTTTCTTT. It specifies CASSLRTGWNTEAFF.

V is TRBV15 and J is TRBJ1-5, with unresolved D. CDR1 is LNHNV and CDR2 is YYDKDF in the germline V gene (reference sequence). The CDR3 is 15 residues long. Between the trimmed V and J ends, which lost 3 bases and 4 bases, there was a span of 13 bases. The CDR3: CATSRMGSPNQPQHF. CDR3 sequence (DNA): TGTGCCACCAGCAGGATGGGGAGCCCTAATCAGCCCCAGCATTTT.

The chain is built from TRBV10-2 and TRBJ2-2; a weak D match, TRBD2 (5 bases). Per germline, CDR1 WSHSY and CDR2 SAAADI. Trimming left V 10 bases short and J 4 bases short, with 7 bases between. CDR3 length: 11 residues. The CDR3 is CAIGVTGELFF. The CDR3, as DNA: TGCGCCATCGGGGTCACCGGGGAGCTGTTTTTT.

The genes are TRBV7-6 and TRBJ2-5, with D possibly TRBD1 on 5 matching bases. V was clipped by 1 base and J by 0 bases, with 12 bases between them. This CDR3 region has 16 residues. Germline V gene data show CDR1 as SGHVS and CDR2 as FNYEAQ. The CDR3 coding sequence is TGTGCCAGCAGCTTAGTGGTGAGACAGCACCAAGAGACCCAGTACTTC. Protein sequence: CASSLVVRQHQETQYF.

The rearrangement uses TRBV28 and TRBJ2-1; 10 positions agree with TRBD2. CDR1 and CDR2 (germline): MDHEN, SYDVKM. V lost 4 bases to trimming and J lost 9 bases; unmatched junction nucleotides: 15. The CDR3 contains 17 residues. CDR3 DNA sequence: TGTGCCAGCAGTTCACGGACTAGCGGAAGAGGGAGGGCTGAGCAGTTCTTC. Encoded protein: CASSSRTSGRGRAEQFF.

The chain carries TRBV18 and TRBJ1-2; D is uncertain. V lost 2 bases to trimming and J lost 9 bases, with 10 bases between them. The CDR3 sequence is 12 residues long. Germline V gene lookup returns CDR1 KGHSH and CDR2 LQKENI. This CDR3 is CASSPGSARYTF. CDR3 in DNA: TGTGCCAGCTCACCAGGCAGCGCTCGCTACACCTTC.

Comments on this clone: Other DNA sequences in this specimen translate into the identical CDR3. The rearrangement joins TRBV5-1 to TRBJ2-1; the D is unclear. Trimming pared 2 bases from V and 6 bases from J, leaving 3 bases between. Germline CDR1 and CDR2: SGHRS and YFSETQ. The CDR3 is 11 amino acids. DNA for the CDR3: TGCGCCAGCAGCTTTTCCAATGAGCAGTTCTTC. Protein sequence: CASSFSNEQFF.